This is a list of T cell receptor beta chains from one sample in a study of blood T cell repertoires in COVID-19. TCRdb's copy holds only in-frame clones and misses some; the assay was immunoSEQ multiplex PCR. Of tens of thousands of clones in the sample, roughly 71% were seen once. Specimen: peripheral blood. These receptors came from a woman aged 45-65 years with active or convalescent COVID-19. The CDR3 runs from the conserved cysteine through the conserved F or W. Fields, in order: CDR3 protein, CDR3 DNA, D gene, V gene, CDR3 length, J gene, clone size. A D gene is named only where the DNA matches it firmly. Clone size appears in some rows only: once, few, many, or a class for an expanded clone.

CDR3 protein: CASSEAPGRSYEQYF
CDR3 DNA: TGTGCCAGCAGCGAAGCACCGGGGAGGTCCTACGAGCAGTACTTC
D gene: -
V gene: TRBV6-1
CDR3 length: 15
J gene: TRBJ2-7
clone size: few

CDR3 protein: CASSEEGRGRQPQHF
CDR3 DNA: TGTGCCAGCAGTGAAGAGGGCAGGGGGCGTCAGCCCCAGCATTTT
D gene: TRBD1
V gene: TRBV2
CDR3 length: 15
J gene: TRBJ1-5
clone size: -

CDR3 protein: CATGTAISGNTIYF
CDR3 DNA: TGTGCCACCGGGACAGCCATCTCTGGAAACACCATATATTTT
D gene: TRBD1
V gene: TRBV6-5
CDR3 length: 14
J gene: TRBJ1-3
clone size: -

CDR3 protein: CASSVDRGGTNVLTF
CDR3 DNA: TGTGCTAGCAGCGTAGACAGGGGGGGGACCAACGTCCTGACTTTC
D gene: TRBD1
V gene: TRBV7-7
CDR3 length: 15
J gene: TRBJ2-6
clone size: -

CDR3 protein: CASSLTRAETQYF
CDR3 DNA: TGTGCCAGCAGTTTAACCAGGGCTGAGACCCAGTACTTC
D gene: -
V gene: TRBV12-3/TRBV12-4
CDR3 length: 13
J gene: TRBJ2-5
clone size: -

CDR3 protein: CASRHSGGSAEAFF
CDR3 DNA: TGTGCCAGTAGGCACTCAGGGGGCTCGGCTGAAGCTTTCTTT
D gene: TRBD1
V gene: TRBV19
CDR3 length: 14
J gene: TRBJ1-1
clone size: -

CDR3 protein: CASSQDRDTYYLAYGYTF
CDR3 DNA: TGCGCCAGCAGCCAGGACCGGGACACCTACTACTTGGCCTATGGCTACACCTTC
D gene: -
V gene: TRBV4-3
CDR3 length: 18
J gene: TRBJ1-2
clone size: -

CDR3 protein: CASSAKPGGNSPLHF
CDR3 DNA: TGTGCCAGCAGCGCCAAGCCGGGAGGGAATTCACCCCTCCACTTT
D gene: -
V gene: TRBV2
CDR3 length: 15
J gene: TRBJ1-6
clone size: -

CDR3 protein: CASSLNGLANNEQFF
CDR3 DNA: TGTGCCAGCAGCTTAAACGGACTAGCCAATAATGAGCAGTTCTTC
D gene: TRBD2
V gene: TRBV7-8
CDR3 length: 15
J gene: TRBJ2-1
clone size: few

CDR3 protein: CASSGPNQPQHF
CDR3 DNA: TGTGCCAGTAGTGGGCCAAATCAGCCCCAGCATTTT
D gene: -
V gene: TRBV19
CDR3 length: 12
J gene: TRBJ1-5
clone size: many

CDR3 protein: CATSRVGVVGDSNYGYTF
CDR3 DNA: TGTGCCACCAGCAGAGTCGGCGTGGTGGGGGACTCTAACTATGGCTACACCTTC
D gene: -
V gene: TRBV15
CDR3 length: 18
J gene: TRBJ1-2
clone size: -

CDR3 protein: CASSLELAPYNEQFF
CDR3 DNA: TGCGCCAGCAGCTTGGAGCTAGCGCCGTACAATGAGCAGTTCTTC
D gene: -
V gene: TRBV5-1
CDR3 length: 15
J gene: TRBJ2-1
clone size: -